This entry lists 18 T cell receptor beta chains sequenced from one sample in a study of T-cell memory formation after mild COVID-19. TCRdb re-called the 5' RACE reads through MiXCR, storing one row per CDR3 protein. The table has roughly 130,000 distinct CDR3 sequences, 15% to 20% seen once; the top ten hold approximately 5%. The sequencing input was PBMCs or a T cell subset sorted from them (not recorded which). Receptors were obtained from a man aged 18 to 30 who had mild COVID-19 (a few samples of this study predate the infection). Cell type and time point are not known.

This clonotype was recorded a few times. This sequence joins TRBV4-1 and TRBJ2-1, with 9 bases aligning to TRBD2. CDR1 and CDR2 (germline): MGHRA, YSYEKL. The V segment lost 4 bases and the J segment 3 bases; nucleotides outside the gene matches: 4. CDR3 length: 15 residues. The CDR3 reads CASSLSGGNYNEQFF. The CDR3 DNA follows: TGCGCCAGCAGCCTTAGCGGGGGCAACTACAATGAGCAGTTCTTC.

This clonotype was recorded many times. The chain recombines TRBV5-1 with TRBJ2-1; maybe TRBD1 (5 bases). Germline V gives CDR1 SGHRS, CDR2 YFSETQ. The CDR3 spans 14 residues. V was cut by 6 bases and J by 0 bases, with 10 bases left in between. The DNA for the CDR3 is TGCGCCAGCAAGGACACGAGCTCCTACAATGAGCAGTTCTTC. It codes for CASKDTSSYNEQFF.

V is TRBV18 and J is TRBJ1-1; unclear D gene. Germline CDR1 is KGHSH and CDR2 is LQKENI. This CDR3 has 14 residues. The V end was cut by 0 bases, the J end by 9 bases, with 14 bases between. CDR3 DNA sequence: TGTGCCAGCTCACCACCGGGCCAGGCCGACAAAGCTTTCTTT. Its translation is CASSPPGQADKAFF.

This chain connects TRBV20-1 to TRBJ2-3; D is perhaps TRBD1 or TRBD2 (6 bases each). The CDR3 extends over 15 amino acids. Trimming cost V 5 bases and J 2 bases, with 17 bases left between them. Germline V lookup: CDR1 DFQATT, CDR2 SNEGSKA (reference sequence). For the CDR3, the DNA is TGCAGTGCTCGGAGGGTGCAGGGGCTCACAGATACGCAGTATTTT. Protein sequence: CSARRVQGLTDTQYF.

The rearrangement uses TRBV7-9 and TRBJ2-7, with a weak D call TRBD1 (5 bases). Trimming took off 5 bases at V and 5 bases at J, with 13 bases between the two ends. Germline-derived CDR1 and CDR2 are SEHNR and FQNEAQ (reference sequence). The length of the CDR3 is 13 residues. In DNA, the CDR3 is TGTGCCAGCAGCCCCAGGGCTAGGGACGAGCAGTACGTC. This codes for CASSPRARDEQYV.

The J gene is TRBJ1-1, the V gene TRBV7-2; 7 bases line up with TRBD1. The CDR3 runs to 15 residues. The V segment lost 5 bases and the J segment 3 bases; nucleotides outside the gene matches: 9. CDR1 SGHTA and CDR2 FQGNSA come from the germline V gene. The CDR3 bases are TGTGCCAGCAGCCCCGGACAGGTAGAATACACTGAAGCTTTCTTT. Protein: CASSPGQVEYTEAFF.

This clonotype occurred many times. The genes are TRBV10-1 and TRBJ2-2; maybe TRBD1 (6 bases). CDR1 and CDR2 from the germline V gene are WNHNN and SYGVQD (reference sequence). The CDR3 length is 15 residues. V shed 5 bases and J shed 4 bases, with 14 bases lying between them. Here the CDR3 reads CASSQQGRGTGELFF. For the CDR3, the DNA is TGCGCCAGCAGTCAACAGGGCCGGGGCACCGGGGAGCTGTTTTTT.

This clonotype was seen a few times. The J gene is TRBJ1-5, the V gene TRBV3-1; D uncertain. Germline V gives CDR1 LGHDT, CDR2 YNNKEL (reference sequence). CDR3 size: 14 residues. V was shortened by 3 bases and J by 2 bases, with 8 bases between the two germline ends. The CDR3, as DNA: TGTGCCAGCAGCCACGGACGGCGCAATCAGCCCCAGCATTTT. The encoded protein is CASSHGRRNQPQHF.

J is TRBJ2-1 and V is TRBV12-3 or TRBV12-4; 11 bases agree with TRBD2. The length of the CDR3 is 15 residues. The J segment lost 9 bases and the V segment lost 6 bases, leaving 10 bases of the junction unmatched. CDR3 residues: CASRPGVAGGFEQFF. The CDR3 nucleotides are TGTGCCAGCAGGCCCGGGGTAGCGGGGGGGTTTGAGCAGTTCTTC.

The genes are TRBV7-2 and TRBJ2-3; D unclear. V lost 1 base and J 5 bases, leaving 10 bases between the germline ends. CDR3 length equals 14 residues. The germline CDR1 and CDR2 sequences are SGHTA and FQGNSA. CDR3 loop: CASSLVRVGDTQYF. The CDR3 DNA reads TGTGCCAGCAGCTTAGTAAGAGTGGGAGATACGCAGTATTTT. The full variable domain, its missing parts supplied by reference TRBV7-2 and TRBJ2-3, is GAGVSQSPSNKVTEKGKDVELRCDPISGHTALYWYRQSLGQGLEFLIYFQGNSAPDKSGLPSDRFSAERTGGSVSTLTIQRTQQEDSAVYLCASSLVRVGDTQYFGPGTRLTVL.

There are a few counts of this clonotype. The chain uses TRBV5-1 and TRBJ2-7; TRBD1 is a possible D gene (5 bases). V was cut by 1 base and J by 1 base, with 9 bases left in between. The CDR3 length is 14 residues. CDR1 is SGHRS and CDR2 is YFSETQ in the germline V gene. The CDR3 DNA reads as TGCGCCAGCAGCTTGACTCCAGGGTCCTACGAGCAGTACGTC. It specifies CASSLTPGSYEQYV.

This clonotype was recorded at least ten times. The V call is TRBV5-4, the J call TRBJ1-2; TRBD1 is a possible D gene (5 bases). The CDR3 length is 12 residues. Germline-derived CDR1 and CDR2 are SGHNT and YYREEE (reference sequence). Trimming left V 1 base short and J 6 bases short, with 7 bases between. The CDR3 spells CASSLTGHGYTF. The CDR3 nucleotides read TGTGCCAGCAGCTTGACGGGACATGGCTACACCTTC.

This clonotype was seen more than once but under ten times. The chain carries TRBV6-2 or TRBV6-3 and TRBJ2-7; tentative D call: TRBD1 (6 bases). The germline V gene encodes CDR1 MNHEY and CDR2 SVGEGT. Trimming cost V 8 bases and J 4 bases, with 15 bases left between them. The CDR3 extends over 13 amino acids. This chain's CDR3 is CASHSGHHYEQYV. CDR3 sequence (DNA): TGTGCCAGCCACTCGGGACACCATTACGAGCAGTACGTC.

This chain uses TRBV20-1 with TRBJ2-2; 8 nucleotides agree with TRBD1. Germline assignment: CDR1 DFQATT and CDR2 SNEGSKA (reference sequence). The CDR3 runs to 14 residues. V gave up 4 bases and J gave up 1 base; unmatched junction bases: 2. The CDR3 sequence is CSAKDRVNTGELFF. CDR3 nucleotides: TGCAGTGCTAAGGACAGGGTGAACACCGGGGAGCTGTTTTTT.

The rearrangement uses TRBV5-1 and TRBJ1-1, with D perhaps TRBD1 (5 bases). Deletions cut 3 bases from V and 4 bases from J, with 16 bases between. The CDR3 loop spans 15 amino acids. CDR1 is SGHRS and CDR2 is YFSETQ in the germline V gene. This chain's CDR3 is CASSSLLGQGTEAFF. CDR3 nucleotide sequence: TGCGCCAGCAGCTCCCTCCTGGGGCAAGGCACTGAAGCTTTCTTT.

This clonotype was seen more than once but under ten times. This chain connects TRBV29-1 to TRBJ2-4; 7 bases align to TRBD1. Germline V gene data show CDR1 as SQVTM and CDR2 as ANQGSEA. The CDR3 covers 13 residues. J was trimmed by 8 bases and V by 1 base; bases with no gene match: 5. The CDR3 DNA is TGCAGCGTTGAAGGACAGGGAAAAGACATTCAGTACTTC. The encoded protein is CSVEGQGKDIQYF.

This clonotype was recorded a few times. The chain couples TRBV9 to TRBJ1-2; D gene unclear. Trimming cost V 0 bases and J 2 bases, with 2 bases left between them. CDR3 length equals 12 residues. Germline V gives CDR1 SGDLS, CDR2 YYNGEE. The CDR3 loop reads CASSVDNYGYTF. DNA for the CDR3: TGTGCCAGCAGCGTAGACAACTATGGCTACACCTTC.

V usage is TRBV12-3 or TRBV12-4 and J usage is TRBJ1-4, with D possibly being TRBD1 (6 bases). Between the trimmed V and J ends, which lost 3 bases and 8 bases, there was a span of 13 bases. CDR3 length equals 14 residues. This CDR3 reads CASSFAGDGEKLFF. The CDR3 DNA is TGTGCCAGCAGTTTCGCAGGGGACGGGGAAAAACTGTTTTTT.